These T cell receptor beta chains were read from a single sample in a study of cytomegalovirus exposure and HLA in healthy donors. The table came from immunoSEQ multiplex PCR; TCRdb's copy has only in-frame clones and leaves some out. Among about 160,000 clones listed, about two thirds were seen once. Sequencing was performed on PBMCs. The receptors were sampled from a young woman in good health and CMV-seronegative. The CDR3 runs from the conserved cysteine through the conserved F or W. D genes are given only for firm matches. Expanded clones are given a class, and other clones once, few, many or no size at all.

d_call,cdr3_length,v_call,clone_size,j_call,cdr3_aa,cdr3_nt
-,12,TRBV7-9,-,TRBJ2-4,CASSLEKNIQYF,TGTGCCAGCAGCTTGGAGAAAAACATTCAGTACTTC
-,15,TRBV5-1,-,TRBJ2-3,CASRLTTVGSDTQYF,TGCGCCAGCAGACTTACAACCGTCGGGTCCGATACGCAGTATTTT
TRBD2,15,TRBV19,-,TRBJ2-5,CASSPPGLNQETQYF,TGTGCCAGTAGCCCTCCGGGACTAAACCAAGAGACCCAGTACTTC
-,12,TRBV28,-,TRBJ1-5,CASIAPVGPQHF,TGTGCCAGCATCGCTCCGGTTGGGCCCCAGCATTTT
TRBD1,14,TRBV9,-,TRBJ2-1,CASSVLDRANEQFF,TGTGCCAGCAGCGTCCTGGACAGGGCCAATGAGCAGTTCTTC
TRBD1,14,TRBV28,-,TRBJ2-7,CASSPGQAPYEQYF,TGTGCCAGCAGCCCTGGACAGGCCCCCTACGAGCAGTACTTC
-,14,TRBV27,-,TRBJ2-3,CASRGGGRIGAQYF,TGTGCCAGCAGAGGCGGAGGACGGATTGGCGCGCAGTATTTT
TRBD1,16,TRBV7-2,-,TRBJ1-5,CASSPGQGRVFQPQHF,TGTGCCAGCAGCCCCGGACAGGGACGAGTTTTTCAGCCCCAGCATTTT
-,13,TRBV6-1,-,TRBJ1-2,CASRKEEGYGYTF,TGTGCCAGCAGGAAAGAGGAGGGGTATGGCTACACCTTC
-,15,TRBV9,few,TRBJ2-4,CASSPGLLGKNIQYF,TGTGCCAGCAGCCCGGGTCTGCTAGGCAAAAACATTCAGTACTTC
-,14,TRBV14,-,TRBJ2-7,CASSQGRSEDEQYF,TGTGCCAGCAGCCAGGGCAGGTCGGAGGACGAGCAGTACTTC
-,15,TRBV27,-,TRBJ1-5,CASRPSGLSNQPQHF,TGTGCCAGCAGGCCCTCCGGACTGAGCAATCAGCCCCAGCATTTT
-,14,TRBV27,-,TRBJ2-7,CASSFQRGSYEQYF,TGTGCCAGCAGTTTCCAAAGAGGCTCCTACGAGCAGTACTTC
TRBD2,15,TRBV28,-,TRBJ2-3,CASSLFAGDSDTQYF,TGTGCCAGCAGTCTCTTTGCGGGAGACTCAGATACGCAGTATTTT
-,14,TRBV7-6,-,TRBJ2-1,CASSLDGPPGEQFF,TGTGCCAGCAGCTTAGATGGGCCCCCAGGGGAGCAGTTCTTC
-,15,TRBV7-2,-,TRBJ2-7,CASSYDSGMIYEQYF,TGTGCCAGCAGCTACGACTCGGGGATGATCTACGAGCAGTACTTC
-,15,TRBV30,-,TRBJ2-1,CAWSGGPSSYNEQFF,TGTGCCTGGAGTGGAGGGCCGAGCTCCTACAATGAGCAGTTCTTC
TRBD1,18,TRBV4-3,-,TRBJ2-6,CASSQDEAGGGGANVLTF,TGCGCCAGCAGCCAAGATGAGGCAGGGGGCGGTGGGGCCAACGTCCTGACTTTC
-,18,TRBV5-1,-,TRBJ2-1,CASTKLLGPESSYNEQFF,TGCGCCAGCACCAAATTACTTGGTCCCGAGAGCTCCTACAATGAGCAGTTCTTC
-,13,TRBV21-1,-,TRBJ1-1,CASKRRRNTEAFF,TGTGCCAGCAAGAGGAGGAGGAACACTGAAGCTTTCTTT
TRBD1,15,TRBV4-2,few,TRBJ1-2,CASSPNSGTGYGYTF,TGTGCCAGCAGCCCAAATTCCGGGACAGGCTATGGCTACACCTTC
TRBD1,16,TRBV6-5,-,TRBJ1-2,CASSYMGTGIDYGYTF,TGTGCCAGCAGTTACATGGGGACAGGGATCGACTATGGCTACACCTTC
-,16,TRBV4-3,few,TRBJ2-1,CASSQDLADLGYEQFF,TGCGCCAGCAGCCAAGATCTGGCCGACCTGGGCTATGAGCAGTTCTTC
-,15,TRBV4-2,few,TRBJ2-7,CASSQDSRDPYEQYF,TGTGCCAGCAGCCAAGATTCCCGGGATCCCTACGAGCAGTACTTC
TRBD2,15,TRBV7-2,-,TRBJ2-3,CASSPSGGYTDTQYF,TGTGCCAGCAGCCCGAGCGGGGGGTACACAGATACGCAGTATTTT
-,12,TRBV29-1,-,TRBJ1-2,CSVGGVGYGYTF,TGCAGCGTCGGCGGGGTGGGGTATGGCTACACCTTC
-,12,TRBV30,-,TRBJ1-1,CAWKKTGIEAFF,TGTGCCTGGAAAAAAACAGGGATCGAAGCTTTCTTT
TRBD2,15,TRBV19,-,TRBJ2-7,CASSIVSSGAYEQYF,TGTGCCAGTAGTATTGTGTCTAGCGGAGCCTACGAGCAGTACTTC
TRBD1,17,TRBV7-9,-,TRBJ1-5,CASSYQGGRYSNQPQHF,TGTGCCAGCAGCTACCAGGGGGGCAGATATAGCAATCAGCCCCAGCATTTT
-,11,TRBV7-9,-,TRBJ2-1,CASSPYNEQFF,TGTGCCAGCAGTCCATACAATGAGCAGTTCTTC
TRBD1,15,TRBV5-1,-,TRBJ2-1,CASRPQGATYNEQFF,TGCGCCAGCAGACCACAGGGGGCGACCTACAATGAGCAGTTCTTC
TRBD1,17,TRBV13,once,TRBJ2-6,CASSNSWTGVGANVLTF,TGTGCCAGCAGCAACAGCTGGACAGGGGTCGGGGCCAACGTCCTGACTTTC
-,14,TRBV7-2,-,TRBJ2-5,CASSLVTAGETQYF,TGTGCCAGCAGCTTAGTTACGGCGGGGGAGACCCAGTACTTC
-,11,TRBV10-1,-,TRBJ1-1,CANAPDTEAFF,TGCGCCAACGCCCCGGACACTGAAGCTTTCTTT
TRBD2,17,TRBV5-6,-,TRBJ2-5,CASSLELAGGEQETQYF,TGTGCCAGCAGCTTGGAACTAGCGGGGGGGGAACAAGAGACCCAGTACTTC
-,13,TRBV6-1,-,TRBJ1-1,CASSERGDREAFF,TGTGCCAGCAGTGAAAGGGGAGACAGGGAAGCTTTCTTT
-,15,TRBV9,-,TRBJ1-2,CASSTRAGATYGYTF,TGTGCCAGCAGCACCCGTGCAGGGGCTACCTATGGCTACACCTTC
TRBD1,15,TRBV6-1,-,TRBJ1-1,CASSPGQGTGTEAFF,TGTGCCAGCAGCCCGGGACAGGGGACGGGGACTGAAGCTTTCTTT
-,16,TRBV7-7,-,TRBJ2-2,CASRRGGHGYTGELFF,TGTGCTAGCAGACGTGGGGGACACGGTTACACCGGGGAGCTGTTTTTT
-,13,TRBV28,-,TRBJ2-7,CASSLPGIHEQYF,TGTGCCAGCAGTTTACCGGGGATTCACGAGCAGTACTTC
TRBD2,15,TRBV30,-,TRBJ2-1,CAWSKGLAAYNEQFF,TGTGCCTGGAGTAAGGGACTAGCGGCTTACAATGAGCAGTTCTTC
-,15,TRBV7-3,-,TRBJ1-3,CASSLTPGQGNTIYF,TGTGCCAGCAGCTTAACGCCGGGACAAGGAAACACCATATATTTT
TRBD1,15,TRBV19,-,TRBJ2-5,CASSIRQGARETQYF,TGTGCCAGTAGTATAAGACAGGGGGCGCGAGAGACCCAGTACTTC
-,12,TRBV6-6,-,TRBJ1-2,CASSGTWTGYTF,TGTGCCAGCAGCGGGACATGGACTGGCTACACCTTC